Sequencing of this TCR beta chain was carried out in a study of T cell repertoires in cytomegalovirus infection. Overall study context: Matching HLA type, along with CMV infection, was indicated by public TCR beta signatures.

This clonotype has a count of ten or more. No antigen is known for it. J was trimmed by 2 bases and V by 5 bases; bases with no gene match: 6. The length of the CDR3 is 16 residues. Germline CDR1 reads SGHVS; CDR2 reads FQNEAQ. Broader study findings: Summed public TCR beta family frequency identified CMV carriers bearing the relevant HLA. The ex vivo response showed dominance by HLA-C-restricted CMV-specific TCR beta clonotypes.

Via MiXCR, TCRdb re-called the reads, giving one row per CDR3 protein. The sample contains about 150,000 distinct CDR3 sequences, roughly a quarter of which appear only once. Sequenced input: PBMCs. The gene calls are TRBV7-8 and TRBJ1-6; TRBD1 aligns across 7 bases. The TCR was taken from a human donor in good health (CMV status not recorded). Some clones in this sample may be carry-over from other donors' samples. The CDR3 DNA follows: TGTGCCAGCAGCCCAGGGACAGACGCCTATAATTCACCCCTCCACTTT. This translates into CASSPGTDAYNSPLHF. The full variable domain, completed using reference TRBV7-8 and TRBJ1-6, is GAGVSQSPRYKVAKRGQDVALRCDPISGHVSLFWYQQALGQGPEFLTYFQNEAQLDKSGLPSDRFFAERPEGSVSTLKIQRTQQEDSAVYLCASSPGTDAYNSPLHFGNGTRLTVT.